A single sample gave rise to the 21 T cell receptor beta chains below, sequenced in a study of hypomethylating agent response in myelodysplastic syndrome. Using immunoSEQ multiplex PCR, the repertoire was profiled, and TCRdb retains in-frame clones only, with some absent. The sample records fewer than 3,500 clones, approximately 86% being singletons. Specimen: bone marrow, collected before or after starting hypomethylating agent treatment for myelodysplastic syndrome (not recorded which). The origin of the receptors is a human donor with myelodysplastic syndrome.

This clone was seen a single time. V and J are TRBV4-1 and TRBJ1-2, with TRBD1 matching over 7 bases. V was pared by 4 bases and J by 7 bases, with 9 bases of the junction left unmatched. This CDR3 is 14 amino acids long. The germline V gene encodes CDR1 MGHRA and CDR2 YSYEKL. The CDR3 here is CASSRPGQTLGYTF. The DNA of the CDR3 is TGCGCCAGCAGCCGACCGGGACAGACTCTTGGCTACACCTTC.

This sequence joins TRBV28 and TRBJ2-5; maybe TRBD1 (6 bases). Matching the DNA end better, TRBJ2-7 makes the J call doubtful. The CDR3 has 15 amino acids. Germline V gene sequence: CDR1 MDHEN, CDR2 SYDVKM. CDR3 bases: TGTGCCAGCAGCCCGTCCCGGGACAAACCACACGAGCAGTACTTC. Residues: CASSPSRDKPHEQYF.

The gene calls are TRBV15 and TRBJ2-2; D call uncertain. The CDR3 totals 15 residues. The germline V gene encodes CDR1 LNHNV and CDR2 YYDKDF (reference sequence). V was trimmed by 5 bases and J by 1 base, leaving 11 bases between them. The CDR3 region has the DNA TGTGCCACCAGCTCCGGCGCAGGGAACACCGGGGAGCTGTTTTTT. Translating it yields CATSSGAGNTGELFF. Full variable domain (missing parts from reference TRBV15 and TRBJ2-2): DAMVIQNPRYQVTQFGKPVTLSCSQTLNHNVMYWYQQKSSQAPKLLFHYYDKDFNNEADTPDNFQSRRPNTSFCFLDIRSPGLGDTAMYLCATSSGAGNTGELFFGEGSRLTVL.

The V call is TRBV28, the J call TRBJ1-1, with D maybe TRBD1 (6 bases). This CDR3 is built from 17 residues. Trimming shortened V by 5 bases and J by 1 base, and 20 bases separated the two germline ends. The germline gives CDR1 MDHEN, CDR2 SYDVKM. CDR3 sequence: CASSPLGTWGRNTEAFF. CDR3 DNA: TGTGCCAGCAGTCCCCTTGGGACATGGGGGAGGAACACTGAAGCTTTCTTT. Drawing the rest from reference TRBV28 and TRBJ1-1, the complete variable domain is DVKVTQSSRYLVKRTGEKVFLECVQDMDHENMFWYRQDPGLGLRLIYFSYDVKMKEKGDIPEGYSVSREKKERFSLILESASTNQTSMYLCASSPLGTWGRNTEAFFGQGTRLTVV.

The chain carries TRBV7-2 and TRBJ1-3; maybe TRBD1 (6 bases). CDR3 length equals 16 residues. Germline-derived CDR1 and CDR2 are SGHTA and FQGNSA. V was clipped by 5 bases and J by 2 bases, with 16 bases between them. CDR3 sequence (DNA): TGTGCCAGCAGCCCGAGACAGGAATACACTGGAAACACCATATATTTT. It specifies CASSPRQEYTGNTIYF.

V gene TRBV6-1 combines with J gene TRBJ1-3; D uncertain. Per the germline V gene, CDR1 is MNHNS and CDR2 is SASEGT. The ends were cut back, 7 bases at V and 2 bases at J, with 12 bases in the middle. The CDR3 has 14 amino acids. CDR3 DNA: TGTGCCAGCACCCCGAGCGGACCTGGAAACACCATATATTTT. Its translation: CASTPSGPGNTIYF.

This clone is classed as medium-sized (0.01 to 0.1%). The CDR3, as DNA: TGCGCCAGCAGAACATCAGGGAACCCGTCCTACGAGCAGTACTTC. Translating gives CASRTSGNPSYEQYF. The chain employs TRBV5-1 and TRBJ2-7, with a tentative D call TRBD1 (5 bases). The germline gives CDR1 SGHRS, CDR2 YFSETQ. The CDR3 covers 15 residues. The V end lost 5 bases, the J end lost 1 base, and 16 bases lay between the germline ends.

CDR3: CASSESKGALEAFF. In nucleotides, the CDR3 is TGCGCCAGCAGTGAGTCAAAGGGGGCCCTTGAAGCTTTCTTT. This chain joins TRBV10-2 and TRBJ1-1; 7 positions agree with TRBD1. V lost 0 bases and J lost 7; bases outside the gene matches: 5. Per the germline V gene, CDR1 is WSHSY and CDR2 is SAAADI. The CDR3 is 14 amino acids.

The chain employs TRBV9 and TRBJ2-7; TRBD1 matches at 9 bases. The trim removed 4 bases at V and 5 bases at J, leaving 4 bases unmatched. This CDR3 has 13 amino acids. The germline V gene encodes CDR1 SGDLS and CDR2 YYNGEE. CDR3 region: CASSYRTGDEQYF. DNA for the CDR3: TGTGCCAGCAGCTATAGGACAGGGGACGAGCAGTACTTC.

The V call is TRBV5-1, the J call TRBJ1-2; D not certain. The CDR3 loop spans 15 amino acids. V gave up 2 bases and J gave up 1 base, with 12 bases separating them. Germline V gives CDR1 SGHRS, CDR2 YFSETQ. In DNA, the CDR3 is TGCGCCAGCAGCTTAAACCCGAGACTTAACTATGGCTACACCTTC. It codes for CASSLNPRLNYGYTF.

The chain links TRBV11-3 to TRBJ2-3; possibly TRBD2 for D (6 bases). Trimming pared 4 bases from V and 2 bases from J, leaving 16 bases between. Germline V gene lookup returns CDR1 SGHNT and CDR2 YENEEA. The CDR3 spans 16 residues. CDR3 region: CASSSDYPHYTDTQYF. In nucleotides, the CDR3 is TGTGCCAGCAGCTCGGACTATCCCCACTACACAGATACGCAGTATTTT.

This chain uses TRBV5-1 with TRBJ2-1, with unresolved D. V dropped 4 bases and J dropped 4 bases, with 12 bases sitting between them. Germline CDR1 reads SGHRS; CDR2 reads YFSETQ. The CDR3 extends over 14 amino acids. The CDR3 DNA is TGCGCCAGCAGCCTTACCGACCGTTACAATGAGCAGTTCTTC. Its translation: CASSLTDRYNEQFF.

This rearrangement joins TRBV25-1 to TRBJ1-2; 8 positions agree with TRBD1. After removal of 0 bases from V and 4 bases from J, the junction contained 4 bases not matched to a gene. The germline gives CDR1 MGHDK, CDR2 SYGVNS. The CDR3 is 15 amino acids. In DNA form, the CDR3 reads TGTGCCAGCAGTGAATACCAGGGGGCGGGCTATGGCTACACCTTC. Residues: CASSEYQGAGYGYTF.

The V gene is TRBV19, the J gene TRBJ2-1, with D perhaps TRBD1 or TRBD2 (5 bases each). The CDR3 is 14 amino acids. The germline V gene has CDR1 LNHDA and CDR2 SQIVND (reference sequence). Trimming removed 2 bases at V and 7 bases at J, with 12 bases between. CDR3 in DNA: TGTGCCAGTAGTATATTAGAAGGGGAGAATGAGCAGTTCTTC. It translates to CASSILEGENEQFF. Full variable domain (outside the CDR3, taken from reference TRBV19 and TRBJ2-1): DGGITQSPKYLFRKEGQNVTLSCEQNLNHDAMYWYRQDPGQGLRLIYYSQIVNDFQKGDIAEGYSVSREKKESFPLTVTSAQKNPTAFYLCASSILEGENEQFFGPGTRLTVL.

The CDR3 DNA follows: TGTGCCAGCAGCCCCAGAACTAGCGGGGCCCACTACGAGCAGTACTTC. Amino acids: CASSPRTSGAHYEQYF. V is TRBV7-9 and J is TRBJ2-7; 10 nucleotides line up with TRBD2. Germline CDR1 is SEHNR and CDR2 is FQNEAQ (reference sequence). With V trimmed by 5 bases and J by 3 bases, 10 bases remained unmatched. The CDR3 spans 16 residues.

CDR3 residues: CASGAGLGTGELFF. As DNA, the CDR3 is TGTGCTAGTGGCGCGGGATTGGGCACCGGGGAGCTGTTTTTT. The rearrangement uses TRBV12-5 and TRBJ2-2; D may be TRBD2 (6 bases). V was clipped by 6 bases and J by 4 bases, with 12 bases between them. CDR3 length equals 14 residues. CDR1 is LGHNT and CDR2 is FRNRAP in the germline V gene.

This chain uses TRBV6-1 with TRBJ1-2, with a weak D call TRBD1 (5 bases). The V and J ends lost 10 bases and 6 bases respectively, with 15 bases between them. The CDR3 contains 12 residues. Germline V lookup: CDR1 MNHNS, CDR2 SASEGT. The CDR3 DNA is TGTGCCACCACAAGGGGTGATGATGGCTACACCTTC. Amino acid sequence: CATTRGDDGYTF.

V usage is TRBV5-5 and J usage is TRBJ1-1; D remains unclear. CDR1 and CDR2 (germline): SGHKS, YYEKEE (reference sequence). The CDR3 contains 13 residues. V lost 1 base to trimming and J lost 4 bases, with 8 bases between them. The CDR3 region is CASSLTPATEAFF. The CDR3 bases are TGTGCCAGCAGCTTGACTCCGGCCACTGAAGCTTTCTTT.

Points on this clone: A junction end diverges from the germline sequence, so it may reflect a read error. The chain joins TRBV6-1 to TRBJ2-7; either TRBD1 or TRBD2 may fit D (6 bases each). CDR3 length: 14 amino acids. Germline CDR1 reads MNHNS; CDR2 reads SASEGT. The CDR3 loop reads CAISGTGALSEQYF. In DNA, the CDR3 is TGTGCCATCAGTGGGACGGGGGCGCTGAGCGAGCAGTACTTC.

V usage is TRBV5-6 and J usage is TRBJ2-4; D is unclear. The CDR3 sequence is 18 residues long. CDR1 and CDR2 (germline): SGHDT, YYEEEE. The V and J ends lost 0 bases and 3 bases respectively, with 19 bases between them. The CDR3 DNA is TGTGCCAGCAGCTTGGGGCTAACAGTCCGATTAGGCAAAAACATTCAGTACTTC. Translation: CASSLGLTVRLGKNIQYF.

The chain uses TRBV5-1 and TRBJ2-4, with a weak D call TRBD2 (5 bases). V was shortened by 3 bases and J by 0 bases, with 7 bases between the two germline ends. The CDR3 totals 14 residues. The germline CDR1 and CDR2 sequences are SGHRS and YFSETQ. As DNA, the CDR3 is TGCGCCAGCAGCTCCGGGATAGCCAAAAACATTCAGTACTTC. Protein: CASSSGIAKNIQYF.